The clone carrying this T cell receptor (beta chain) is a singleton in its sample. This record belongs to a study of blood T cell repertoires in COVID-19. V lost 5 bases, J lost 7 bases, and 7 bases stayed unmatched. CDR3 length equals 13 residues. In the authors' methods: From reference gene primer amplification, estimates of nucleated cell counts were derived. Profiled with immunoSEQ multiplex PCR; TCRdb holds only in-frame clones, not every one. V, J and clone size are taken as reported in that table, and D and trimming were inferred from the DNA itself. The sample yields some 180,000 clones, more than 60% seen once.

Sequenced material: peripheral blood. This sequence joins TRBV12-3 or TRBV12-4 and TRBJ2-7; 8 nucleotides line up with TRBD1. This TCR derives from a man aged 45-60 years who had recovered from COVID-19. CDR3 sequence reads: CASSTRTGLEQYF. CDR3 nucleotide sequence: TGTGCCAGCAGTACAAGGACAGGGCTGGAGCAGTACTTC.